A single sample gave rise to the 27 T cell receptor beta chains below, sequenced in a study of OX40 agonist ivuxolimab in advanced cancers. The data were produced by immunoSEQ multiplex PCR, yet TCRdb's version contains in-frame clones alone and is incomplete. In the table there are tens of thousands of clones, 85% to 90% of which are singletons. Sequencing was performed on CD4+ or CD8+ T cells sorted from blood, taken in a trial of the OX40 agonist ivuxolimab. These receptors were obtained from an adult with an advanced solid tumor such as melanoma, head and neck, liver or kidney cancer.

The genes are TRBV6-5 and TRBJ2-7; D assignment may be TRBD1 or TRBD2 (5 bases each). The CDR3 is 15 residues long. The germline V gene has CDR1 MNHEY and CDR2 SVGAGI. The V and J ends lost 2 bases and 3 bases respectively, with 14 bases between them. The chain's CDR3 is CASSYGGSRVYEQYF. The CDR3 nucleotides are TGTGCCAGCAGTTACGGGGGTAGCAGGGTCTACGAGCAGTACTTC.

This sequence joins TRBV5-4 and TRBJ2-1; tentatively, D is TRBD2 (5 bases). This CDR3 is 15 amino acids long. Germline values: CDR1 SGHNT, CDR2 YYREEE (reference sequence). The V gene lost 3 bases and the J gene lost 4 bases, with 14 bases spanning the gap. The DNA of the CDR3 is TGTGCCAGCAGCTCCGGGGTAGCTGATTACAATGAGCAGTTCTTC. Translating it yields CASSSGVADYNEQFF.

The chain has TRBV7-2 and TRBJ2-3; tentatively, D is TRBD2 (5 bases). V was trimmed by 5 bases and J by 4 bases, leaving 13 bases between them. The CDR3 is made up of 14 amino acids. The germline V gene has CDR1 SGHTA and CDR2 FQGNSA. The CDR3 coding sequence is TGTGCCAGCAGCCTAACGGGTAGCGCAGATACGCAGTATTTT. Encoded protein: CASSLTGSADTQYF. Complete variable domain (other parts from reference TRBV7-2 and TRBJ2-3): GAGVSQSPSNKVTEKGKDVELRCDPISGHTALYWYRQSLGQGLEFLIYFQGNSAPDKSGLPSDRFSAERTGGSVSTLTIQRTQQEDSAVYLCASSLTGSADTQYFGPGTRLTVL.

V usage is TRBV6-5 and J usage is TRBJ2-3; 10 bases line up with TRBD1. CDR3 length equals 14 residues. Germline CDR1 is MNHEY and CDR2 is SVGAGI. V dropped 7 bases and J dropped 4; count of bases not matched to a gene: 5. The CDR3 loop is CASKPGQGADTQYF. CDR3 DNA: TGTGCCAGCAAGCCCGGACAGGGGGCAGATACGCAGTATTTT.

The V gene is TRBV25-1, the J gene TRBJ2-3; D remains unclear. Trimming stripped 0 bases from V and 6 bases from J, with 10 bases between. This CDR3 has 14 amino acids. The germline CDR1 and CDR2 sequences are MGHDK and SYGVNS. Here the CDR3 DNA reads TGTGCCAGCAGTGAATACGGTCCTGCCGATACGCAGTATTTT. Translating it yields CASSEYGPADTQYF.

This clone was recorded once. The chain links TRBV7-9 to TRBJ2-3; 8 bases map to TRBD1. V shed 0 bases, J shed 5 bases, and the junction held 4 bases outside the gene matches. The CDR3 sequence is 15 residues long. Per germline, CDR1 SEHNR and CDR2 FQNEAQ (reference sequence). The CDR3 here is CASSLARGRVDTQYF. The CDR3 DNA reads TGTGCCAGCAGCTTAGCCAGGGGGCGAGTAGATACGCAGTATTTT.

This chain joins TRBV2 and TRBJ2-1; D ambiguous. The length of the CDR3 is 14 residues. The V gene lost 7 bases and the J gene lost 1 base, with 11 bases spanning the gap. CDR1 SNHLY and CDR2 FYNNEI come from the germline V gene. The CDR3 sequence is CASKTTRSYNEQFF. CDR3 in DNA: TGTGCCAGCAAGACCACCCGGTCCTACAATGAGCAGTTCTTC.

A word on this clone: Other nucleotide sequences in the sample specify the same CDR3. J is TRBJ2-7 and V is TRBV28, with TRBD1 identical over 8 bases. The ends lost 3 bases at V and 0 bases at J; junction bases unmatched: 1. This CDR3 has 14 residues. CDR1 is MDHEN and CDR2 is SYDVKM in the germline V gene. The DNA of the CDR3 is TGTGCCAGCAGTTTCACAGGGGGCTCCTACGAGCAGTACTTC. Its protein is CASSFTGGSYEQYF. The full variable domain, completed using reference TRBV28 and TRBJ2-7, is DVKVTQSSRYLVKRTGEKVFLECVQDMDHENMFWYRQDPGLGLRLIYFSYDVKMKEKGDIPEGYSVSREKKERFSLILESASTNQTSMYLCASSFTGGSYEQYFGPGTRLTVT.

V is TRBV28 and J is TRBJ2-1, with TRBD2 matching 11 bases. CDR1 is MDHEN, CDR2 SYDVKM, per germline. V gave up 6 bases and J gave up 8 bases; unmatched junction bases: 18. This CDR3 comprises 18 residues. CDR3: CASSLYGTSGPTGDEQFF. The CDR3 DNA is TGTGCCAGCAGCCTATACGGGACTAGCGGCCCGACGGGTGATGAGCAGTTCTTC.

The rearrangement uses TRBV19 and TRBJ1-3; 7 bases fit TRBD1. V was pared by 5 bases and J by 0 bases, with 7 bases of the junction left unmatched. This CDR3 comprises 16 residues. Germline values: CDR1 LNHDA, CDR2 SQIVND (reference sequence). The CDR3 spells CASSFTRDSSGNTIYF. In DNA form, the CDR3 reads TGTGCCAGTAGTTTCACCCGGGACAGCTCTGGAAACACCATATATTTT.

The chain has TRBV5-5 and TRBJ2-5; no clear D. Germline CDR1 reads SGHKS; CDR2 reads YYEKEE (reference sequence). The CDR3 loop spans 13 amino acids. Trimming cost V 7 bases and J 5 bases, with 15 bases left between them. The CDR3 loop reads CASRRPGRETQYF. CDR3 bases: TGTGCCAGCCGACGACCTGGGCGGGAGACCCAGTACTTC.

The chain uses TRBV19 and TRBJ2-7; 9 bases align to TRBD2. V lost 3 bases and J lost 1; bases outside the gene matches: 4. Germline lookup yields CDR1 LNHDA and CDR2 SQIVND (reference sequence). The CDR3 spans 15 residues. The CDR3 region is CASSINLAGSYEQYF. The CDR3, as DNA: TGTGCCAGTAGTATTAATCTAGCGGGGTCCTACGAGCAGTACTTC.

This clone came up once. V and J are TRBV30 and TRBJ1-2, with 7 bases aligning to TRBD1. Germline V gives CDR1 GTSNPN, CDR2 SVGIG (reference sequence). The CDR3 consists of 14 residues. Losses at the gene ends were 5 bases for V and 1 base for J; bases not matched to a gene: 7. The CDR3 DNA sequence: TGTGCCTGGTCCCAAGGGGGCGGTAACTATGGCTACACCTTC. Amino acid sequence: CAWSQGGGNYGYTF.

The chain has TRBV28 and TRBJ1-5; tentative D call: TRBD1 (6 bases). V lost 6 bases, J lost 4 bases, and 13 bases lay in between. Per germline, CDR1 MDHEN and CDR2 SYDVKM. The CDR3 has 14 amino acids. The CDR3 bases are TGTGCCAGCAGAACGGGGGGACAAAATCAGCCCCAGCATTTT. It is translated as CASRTGGQNQPQHF.

The V and J genes are TRBV5-4 and TRBJ2-3; D might be TRBD2 (5 bases). The CDR3 contains 14 residues. V lost 0 bases and J lost 0, with 5 bases in between. CDR1 is SGHNT, CDR2 YYREEE, per germline (reference sequence). The DNA of the CDR3 is TGTGCCAGCAGCTTGGGGACTAGCACAGATACGCAGTATTTT. Protein: CASSLGTSTDTQYF.

This clone showed up just once. The V call is TRBV29-1, the J call TRBJ2-3; TRBD2 aligns across 10 bases. J was trimmed by 6 bases and V by 6 bases; bases with no gene match: 9. Per germline, CDR1 SQVTM and CDR2 ANQGSEA. This CDR3 region has 14 residues. The CDR3 DNA reads as TGCAGCGTGGCATGGAAAGCGGGAGGGGATACGCAGTATTTT. Amino acids: CSVAWKAGGDTQYF.

The chain has TRBV4-1 and TRBJ2-3; D is possibly TRBD2 (5 bases). The V gene lost 2 bases and the J gene lost 1 base, with 10 bases spanning the gap. This CDR3 comprises 15 residues. Germline V gene sequence: CDR1 MGHRA, CDR2 YSYEKL. CDR3 residues: CASSQYRGGTDTQYF. Written as DNA, the CDR3 is TGCGCCAGCAGCCAATACCGGGGTGGCACAGATACGCAGTATTTT.

CDR3 residues: CARWEGGQNIQYF. The CDR3 nucleotides are TGTGCCCGCTGGGAGGGCGGGCAAAACATTCAGTACTTC. The chain couples TRBV6-1 to TRBJ2-4; TRBD2 aligns across 7 bases. CDR1 and CDR2 from the germline V gene are MNHNS and SASEGT. J gave up 5 bases and V 11 bases, and 9 bases lay outside the gene matches. The CDR3 has 13 residues.

This clone came up once. The chain is built from TRBV30 and TRBJ2-3; unclear D gene. Per the germline V gene, CDR1 is GTSNPN and CDR2 is SVGIG (reference sequence). Trimming pared 7 bases from V and 0 bases from J, leaving 14 bases between. The CDR3 length is 14 residues. CDR3 protein: CASGVDTSTDTQYF. The CDR3 region has the DNA TGTGCCTCAGGAGTAGACACTAGCACAGATACGCAGTATTTT.

The chain uses TRBV7-2 and TRBJ2-5, with 9 bases identical to TRBD2. Trimming took 1 base from V and 4 from J; bases not matched to a gene: 1. This CDR3 spans 14 amino acids. In germline, CDR1 is SGHTA, CDR2 FQGNSA. DNA for the CDR3: TGTGCCAGCAGCTTAGGGGGACTAGCAGAGACCCAGTACTTC. As protein: CASSLGGLAETQYF.

The CDR3 DNA reads as TGTGCCAGCAGTCCCGGGACTAGCGGTGGTGAGCAGTTCTTC. Translated: CASSPGTSGGEQFF. The chain joins TRBV5-6 to TRBJ2-1; 11 bases map to TRBD2. Trimming took 5 bases from V and 9 from J; bases not matched to a gene: 7. Per the germline V gene, CDR1 is SGHDT and CDR2 is YYEEEE. The CDR3 runs to 14 residues.

This sequence joins TRBV10-3 and TRBJ2-5, with D perhaps TRBD1 or TRBD2 (5 bases each). CDR1 is ENHRY and CDR2 is SYGVKD in the germline V gene. Trimming stripped 0 bases from V and 11 bases from J, with 22 bases between. This CDR3 region has 16 residues. The CDR3 DNA reads as TGTGCCATCAGTGAGTCAAGCGAATACCCTCAAGGGGAGCAGTACTTC. Amino acids: CAISESSEYPQGEQYF.

The chain employs TRBV29-1 and TRBJ2-5, with D perhaps TRBD1 or TRBD2 (5 bases each). This CDR3 is 13 amino acids long. Trimming removed 7 bases from V and 2 bases from J, with 14 bases in between. Germline values: CDR1 SQVTM, CDR2 ANQGSEA. This chain's CDR3 is CSGVGAAQETQYF. The CDR3 DNA reads TGCAGCGGCGTCGGGGCGGCTCAAGAGACCCAGTACTTC.

This chain joins TRBV6-1 and TRBJ2-7; 8 bases are shared with TRBD1. The V gene end was trimmed by 5 bases and the J gene end by 3 bases; junction bases not matched to a gene: 6. Germline V lookup: CDR1 MNHNS, CDR2 SASEGT. This CDR3 region has 14 residues. Written as DNA, the CDR3 is TGTGCCAGCAGTCACTACGACAGGGGCTACGAGCAGTACTTC. Amino acid sequence: CASSHYDRGYEQYF.

The chain's CDR3 is CAISEWADSNQPQHF. CDR3 coding DNA: TGTGCCATCAGTGAGTGGGCAGATAGCAATCAGCCCCAGCATTTT. V gene TRBV10-3 combines with J gene TRBJ1-5; D is ambiguous. Per the germline V gene, CDR1 is ENHRY and CDR2 is SYGVKD. This CDR3 has 15 amino acids. V lost 1 base and J 0 bases, leaving 7 bases between the germline ends.

The CDR3 loop is CASSGRDTGGVEAFF. The DNA of the CDR3 is TGTGCCAGCAGTGGACGGGACACCGGTGGGGTTGAAGCTTTCTTT. V gene TRBV27 combines with J gene TRBJ1-1; possibly TRBD1 for D (6 bases). Per germline, CDR1 MNHEY and CDR2 SMNVEV (reference sequence). The CDR3 totals 15 residues. V was trimmed by 5 bases and J by 7 bases, leaving 20 bases between them.

The chain is built from TRBV4-1 and TRBJ2-4; TRBD1 matches at 8 bases. Per germline, CDR1 MGHRA and CDR2 YSYEKL. The CDR3 is 17 amino acids. After removal of 1 base from V and 4 bases from J, the junction contained 9 bases not matched to a gene. The CDR3 region has the DNA TGCGCCAGCAGCCAAGGTGCCCTGACAGGGGCGAAAAACATTCAGTACTTC. As protein: CASSQGALTGAKNIQYF.